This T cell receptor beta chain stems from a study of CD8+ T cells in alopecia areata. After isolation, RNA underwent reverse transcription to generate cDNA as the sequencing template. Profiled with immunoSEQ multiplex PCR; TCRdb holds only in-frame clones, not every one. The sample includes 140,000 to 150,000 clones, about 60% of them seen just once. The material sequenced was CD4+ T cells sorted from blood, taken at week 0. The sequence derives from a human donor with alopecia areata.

CDR3 sequence: CAWSAGTDEKLFF. CDR3 bases: TGTGCCTGGAGTGCTGGGACAGATGAAAAACTGTTTTTT. The chain employs TRBV30 and TRBJ1-4, with 7 bases identical to TRBD1. This CDR3 comprises 13 residues. Losses at the gene ends were 1 base for V and 6 bases for J; bases not matched to a gene: 2. CDR1 GTSNPN and CDR2 SVGIG come from the germline V gene (reference sequence).